Presented here are 18 T cell receptor beta chains from one specimen sequenced in a study of shared clonotypes between healthy human individuals. The assay was immunoSEQ multiplex PCR, and TCRdb's table has in-frame clones only and misses some. The repertoire consists of about 530,000 clones, with approximately 79% occurring once and the leading ten covering around 13%. The source material was PBMCs. Receptor source: a woman between 40 and 55 years old in good health. Some clones in this sample may be carry-over from other donors' samples.

Comments on this clone: In the same sample, other DNA sequences code for this CDR3. This chain uses TRBV29-1 with TRBJ1-5; TRBD1 might be the D (6 bases). The CDR3 totals 16 residues. Germline-derived CDR1 and CDR2 are SQVTM and ANQGSEA. V shed 7 bases and J shed 1 base, with 20 bases lying between them. CDR3 protein: CSAGGGRSSSNQPQHF. In DNA form, the CDR3 reads TGCAGCGCTGGTGGGGGCAGGAGTTCCAGCAATCAGCCCCAGCATTTT.

The chain uses TRBV15 and TRBJ1-4; TRBD1 matches at 9 bases. The V and J ends lost 6 bases and 7 bases, in that order; junction bases with no gene match: 15. This CDR3 is 17 amino acids long. Germline-derived CDR1 and CDR2 are LNHNV and YYDKDF (reference sequence). The CDR3 DNA sequence: TGTGCCACCAGAAGATACCCGGAGGGGACAGGGAGTGAAAAACTGTTTTTT. This sequence encodes CATRRYPEGTGSEKLFF.

The chain uses TRBV19 and TRBJ2-6; D gene uncertain. Germline V lookup: CDR1 LNHDA, CDR2 SQIVND (reference sequence). The CDR3 spans 15 residues. Trimming removed 5 bases at V and 3 bases at J, with 11 bases between. The DNA of the CDR3 is TGTGCCAGTAGTCCCTTGGAGTTTGGGGCCAACGTCCTGACTTTC. This sequence encodes CASSPLEFGANVLTF.

Of note for this clone: Other nucleotide sequences from this sample produce the same CDR3. The genes are TRBV9 and TRBJ2-2, with 9 bases matching TRBD2. V lost 2 bases, J lost 2 bases, and 4 bases stayed unmatched. Germline V CDR1 and CDR2: SGDLS, YYNGEE. The CDR3 spans 16 residues. CDR3 amino acids: CASSVGLALNTGELFF. The CDR3 DNA follows: TGTGCCAGCAGCGTGGGACTAGCTCTTAACACCGGGGAGCTGTTTTTT.

This sequence joins TRBV18 and TRBJ2-2; 7 positions agree with TRBD1. Germline V gene sequence: CDR1 KGHSH, CDR2 LQKENI. V was pared by 2 bases and J by 6 bases, with 3 bases of the junction left unmatched. This CDR3 has 14 amino acids. This CDR3 reads CASSPTGAAGELFF. In DNA form, the CDR3 reads TGTGCCAGCTCACCAACAGGGGCCGCCGGGGAGCTGTTTTTT.

This clone occurred a few times. The chain joins TRBV5-4 to TRBJ2-7; D ambiguous. CDR1 and CDR2 (germline): SGHNT, YYREEE (reference sequence). Trimming pared 4 bases from V and 1 base from J, leaving 15 bases between. This CDR3 has 15 amino acids. The CDR3 loop is CASSPTPLGSYEQYF. In DNA form, the CDR3 reads TGTGCCAGCAGCCCGACTCCCCTGGGGTCCTACGAGCAGTACTTC.

This clone showed up just a few times. The CDR3 DNA follows: TGTGCCAGCAGTGAACCAAATAGGGGCCAGCCCCAGCATTTT. Translating it yields CASSEPNRGQPQHF. The chain employs TRBV6-1 and TRBJ1-5; tentatively, D is TRBD1 (5 bases). The CDR3 extends over 14 amino acids. The V gene lost 2 bases and the J gene lost 7 bases, with 12 bases spanning the gap. The germline V gene has CDR1 MNHNS and CDR2 SASEGT.

This clone was picked up a small number of times. The genes are TRBV29-1 and TRBJ1-1; the match to TRBD1 covers 9 bases. The ends lost 6 bases at V and 5 bases at J; junction bases unmatched: 7. The germline V gene has CDR1 SQVTM and CDR2 ANQGSEA. This CDR3 spans 13 amino acids. The CDR3 is CSVQSTGGTEAFF. CDR3 bases: TGCAGCGTCCAATCGACAGGGGGGACTGAAGCTTTCTTT.

The chain joins TRBV30 to TRBJ1-1; tentative D call: TRBD1 (5 bases). Germline V gene lookup returns CDR1 GTSNPN and CDR2 SVGIG (reference sequence). V was clipped by 3 bases and J by 6 bases, with 8 bases between them. The CDR3 length is 11 residues. Here the CDR3 DNA reads TGTGCCTGGAGGATGACAGCTGAAGCTTTCTTT. Translation: CAWRMTAEAFF.

The chain is built from TRBV10-3 and TRBJ1-1; possibly TRBD1 for D (5 bases). V shed 1 base and J shed 10 bases, with 10 bases lying between them. CDR1 and CDR2 (germline): ENHRY, SYGVKD. The CDR3 loop spans 12 amino acids. As DNA, the CDR3 is TGTGCCATCAGTGAGTGGGGAAGGGGAGCTTTCTTT. It yields the protein CAISEWGRGAFF.

The chain is built from TRBV5-1 and TRBJ2-7; D ambiguous. V dropped 2 bases and J dropped 0 bases, with 15 bases sitting between them. Germline-derived CDR1 and CDR2 are SGHRS and YFSETQ. CDR3 length equals 16 residues. The CDR3 reads CASSFDAQASSYEQYF. The DNA of the CDR3 is TGCGCCAGCAGCTTTGACGCGCAGGCCAGCTCCTACGAGCAGTACTTC.

The rearrangement links TRBV6-1 to TRBJ2-7; D remains ambiguous. CDR3 length: 11 amino acids. Germline V CDR1 and CDR2: MNHNS, SASEGT. Trimming shortened V by 4 bases and J by 3 bases, and 4 bases separated the two germline ends. The CDR3 reads CASSGFYEQYF. The CDR3 DNA sequence: TGTGCCAGCAGTGGTTTCTACGAGCAGTACTTC.

This chain joins TRBV2 and TRBJ1-4; tentative D call: TRBD1 (6 bases). The CDR3 runs to 15 residues. CDR1 is SNHLY, CDR2 FYNNEI, per germline. V was shortened by 4 bases and J by 4 bases, with 13 bases between the two germline ends. DNA for the CDR3: TGTGCCAGCAGTGTTTCTTACAGGGATAATGAAAAACTGTTTTTT. This translates into CASSVSYRDNEKLFF.

The chain links TRBV28 to TRBJ2-7, with 12 positions matching TRBD1. Germline V gene data show CDR1 as MDHEN and CDR2 as SYDVKM. The CDR3 runs to 15 residues. Germline trimming cut 7 bases from V and 7 bases from J; bases unmatched to any gene: 11. In DNA form, the CDR3 reads TGTGCCAGCAACCAGCCGGGACAGGGGGCAGGGGAGCAGTACTTC. Protein: CASNQPGQGAGEQYF.

V gene TRBV30 combines with J gene TRBJ2-2; D uncertain. The germline V and J ends were trimmed by 0 bases and 2 bases, with 4 bases remaining between them. The CDR3 consists of 13 residues. The germline V gene encodes CDR1 GTSNPN and CDR2 SVGIG (reference sequence). The CDR3 is CAWSVRNTGELFF. CDR3 in DNA: TGTGCCTGGAGTGTTCGAAACACCGGGGAGCTGTTTTTT.

This chain joins TRBV11-2 and TRBJ2-7, with a weak D call TRBD1 (6 bases). The germline V and J ends were trimmed by 4 bases and 9 bases, with 13 bases remaining between them. CDR3 length: 12 amino acids. Germline CDR1 SGHAT, CDR2 FQNNGV. The CDR3 DNA is TGTGCCAGCAGCTCCAACAGGGAACGGCAGTACTTC. Translation gives CASSSNRERQYF.

In its sample, this clone was seen once. The chain is built from TRBV19 and TRBJ1-2; 8 nucleotides line up with TRBD1. The CDR3 contains 15 residues. Trimming cost V 7 bases and J 0 bases; bases outside gene matches: 7. Germline V gene sequence: CDR1 LNHDA, CDR2 SQIVND (reference sequence). The CDR3 region has the DNA TGTGCCAGTACCCCGGACAGGGCAACTAACTATGGCTACACCTTC. It is translated as CASTPDRATNYGYTF.

The chain employs TRBV19 and TRBJ2-2; D remains unclear. The V gene's germline CDR1 is LNHDA and CDR2 SQIVND (reference sequence). Trimming took 7 bases from V and 7 from J, leaving 19 bases between them. This CDR3 region has 15 residues. CDR3 sequence (DNA): TGTGCCAGTATACAGCCCCGGGCCCTCGGCGGGGAGCTGTTTTTT. As protein: CASIQPRALGGELFF.